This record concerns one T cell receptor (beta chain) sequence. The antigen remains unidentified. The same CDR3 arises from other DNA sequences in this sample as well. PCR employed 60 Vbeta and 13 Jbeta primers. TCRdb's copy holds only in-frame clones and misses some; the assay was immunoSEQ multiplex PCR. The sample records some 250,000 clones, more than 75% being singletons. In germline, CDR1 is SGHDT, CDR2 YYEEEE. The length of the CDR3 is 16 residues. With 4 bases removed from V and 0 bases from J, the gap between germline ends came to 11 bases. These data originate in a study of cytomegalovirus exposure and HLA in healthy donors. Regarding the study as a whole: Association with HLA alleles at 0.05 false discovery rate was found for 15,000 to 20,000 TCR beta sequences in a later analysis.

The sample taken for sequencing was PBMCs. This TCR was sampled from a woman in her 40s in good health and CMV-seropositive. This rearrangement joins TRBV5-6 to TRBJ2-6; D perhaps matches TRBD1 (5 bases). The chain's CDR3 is CASSLVRASGANVLTF. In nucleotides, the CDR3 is TGTGCCAGCAGCCTGGTCAGGGCCTCTGGGGCCAACGTCCTGACTTTC.